A selection of T cell receptor beta chains follows, all from one sample in a study of blood T cell repertoires in COVID-19. Some clones are missing from TCRdb's copy, which holds only in-frame ones; the method was immunoSEQ multiplex PCR. The data show around 130,000 clones, with about four fifths seen just once and more than 1.4% held by the top ten. The sample comprised peripheral blood. The receptors here all came from a man in his 60s with acute or convalescent COVID-19. Each CDR3 is given without its conserved first and last residue.

j_call v_call cdr3_aa
TRBJ2-5 TRBV7-9 ASSLQETQY
TRBJ2-4 TRBV18 ASSPIFGQEEDIQY
TRBJ1-3 TRBV19 ARADMSSGNTIY
TRBJ1-4 TRBV25-1 ASSDGVLNEKLF
TRBJ1-2 TRBV6-1 ASSEPGSNYGYT
TRBJ1-2 TRBV10-2 ASRNPPSGTGGWGYT
TRBJ2-1 TRBV14 ASSRDYSYNEQF
TRBJ2-7 TRBV13 ASSLGQGPSYEQY
TRBJ1-6 TRBV2 ASSEEAGSYNSPLH
TRBJ1-6 TRBV7-9 ASSFGTGDNSPLH
TRBJ2-2 TRBV15 ATSRVGTGDTGELF
TRBJ2-1 TRBV30 AWSSDREGDEQF
TRBJ1-5 TRBV15 ATSRDGQGGTGNQPQH
TRBJ1-6 TRBV20-1 SASGQGARNSPLH
TRBJ2-1 TRBV5-1 ASSPGTSGHEQF
TRBJ1-6 TRBV3-1/TRBV3-2 ASSQDCTAEWSCLH
TRBJ1-1 TRBV5-6 ASSSGNYNTEAF
TRBJ2-3 TRBV5-1 ASSPPGLAGASGTDTQY
TRBJ2-5 TRBV2 ASSDTFDILETQY
TRBJ2-2 TRBV18 ASSPLGQAAGELF
TRBJ1-3 TRBV5-4 ASSLQGATGNTIY
TRBJ2-7 TRBV5-5 ASSRQGSYEQY
TRBJ2-5 TRBV6-5 ASRDKGEETQY
TRBJ2-1 TRBV7-9 ASRIAGVNEQF
TRBJ2-7 TRBV11-2 ASRARRLAGGLSYEQY
TRBJ1-4 TRBV25-1 ASSEYRGTNEKLF
TRBJ2-2 TRBV4-1 ASSQDGGSPGELF
TRBJ1-5 TRBV19 ASRPTGGGQPQH
TRBJ2-3 TRBV5-5 ASSLAASGSLTDTQY
TRBJ1-2 TRBV15 ATSGGTAYGYT
TRBJ2-1 TRBV29-1 SGGQGRNEQF
TRBJ2-1 TRBV15 ATIIAGGYNEQF
TRBJ2-3 TRBV5-1 ASSSRLASNTDTQY
TRBJ2-3 TRBV5-1 ASSFGATGPPDTQY
TRBJ2-3 TRBV29-1 SVEDPGGRPADTQY
TRBJ1-1 TRBV9 ASSLGQGAGAF
TRBJ1-1 TRBV7-9 ASSWEGQTEAF
TRBJ2-5 TRBV19 ASSKTGLQETQY
TRBJ1-4 TRBV11-2 ASSRAGGPNEKLF
TRBJ2-7 TRBV10-3 AISGTGGDKQY
TRBJ2-5 TRBV6-4 ASSLTGGEETQY
TRBJ1-4 TRBV6-5 ASSGRTANEKLF
TRBJ1-2 TRBV24-1 AAAGHYGYT
TRBJ2-3 TRBV7-2 ASSLIYRGTDTQY
TRBJ2-7 TRBV14 ASSQDSFDRVSYEQY
TRBJ2-7 TRBV6-6 ASSYYSEQY
TRBJ2-1 TRBV19 ASSRGDSAYNEQF
TRBJ2-7 TRBV5-1 ASSSITSGGTYEQY
TRBJ2-3 TRBV11-3 ASSLGFRGGRDTQY
TRBJ2-1 TRBV5-1 ASSIGTSDAGNEQF
TRBJ1-1 TRBV19 ASSIEAVNTEAF
TRBJ1-1 TRBV5-1 ASSQDQGRATEAF
TRBJ2-2 TRBV7-2 ASSLASSGVTGELF
TRBJ2-3 TRBV3-1/TRBV3-2 ASSLFPDWTGGNTQY